This record covers a single TCR beta chain. V was pared by 5 bases and J by 5 bases, with 2 bases of the junction left unmatched. This CDR3 contains 13 residues. Germline V gene data show CDR1 as ENHRY and CDR2 as SYGVKD. Using immunoSEQ multiplex PCR, the repertoire was profiled, and TCRdb retains in-frame clones only, with some absent. The data show about 2.3 million clones, under 95% seen once. This specimen belongs to a study of shared clonotypes between healthy human individuals. The sample taken for sequencing was naive CD4+ T cells from PBMCs. The subset is: CD45RA+ positively selected. The receptor was derived from a man between 18 and 35 years old in good health. Some clones in this sample may be carry-over from other donors' samples. V and J are TRBV10-3 and TRBJ1-2, with 10 bases lining up with TRBD1. In DNA, the CDR3 is TGTGCCATCAGTAAGGGACAGGGGTATGGCTACACCTTC. Protein product: CAISKGQGYGYTF.